This is a list of T cell receptor beta chains from one sample in a study of blood T cell repertoires in COVID-19. Some clones are missing from TCRdb's copy, which holds only in-frame ones; the method was immunoSEQ multiplex PCR. The table records 200,000 to 300,000 clones, 75% to 95% of them present only once. The sample comprised peripheral blood. The receptors come from a person aged 18 to 30 with COVID-19, enrolled during active disease. Both conserved end residues are part of each CDR3. The D gene is left open where the match is weak.

D gene: NA; V gene: TRBV9; J gene: TRBJ1-2; CDR3 DNA: TGTGCCAGCAGCGTAGTCGGGGAGGGGTATGGCTACACCTTC; CDR3 protein: CASSVVGEGYGYTF
D gene: TRBD1; V gene: TRBV2; J gene: TRBJ2-3; CDR3 DNA: TGTGCCAGCAACCCGGGACAGAGCCCCACAGATACGCAGTATTTT; CDR3 protein: CASNPGQSPTDTQYF
D gene: NA; V gene: TRBV6-5; J gene: TRBJ1-1; CDR3 DNA: TGTGCCAGCAGTTACTCTTCCGACAGCGACACTGAAGCTTTCTTT; CDR3 protein: CASSYSSDSDTEAFF
D gene: TRBD2; V gene: TRBV7-6; J gene: TRBJ2-2; CDR3 DNA: TGTGCCAGCAGCGCGACTAGCGGGAGCACCGGGGAGCTGTTTTTT; CDR3 protein: CASSATSGSTGELFF
D gene: TRBD2; V gene: TRBV7-2; J gene: TRBJ2-3; CDR3 DNA: TGTGCCAGCAACACGCTAGGACTAGTTACAGATACGCAGTATTTT; CDR3 protein: CASNTLGLVTDTQYF
D gene: NA; V gene: TRBV12-3/TRBV12-4; J gene: TRBJ2-1; CDR3 DNA: TGTGCCAGCATTTCCCAGGGGTCCCATGAGCAGTTCTTC; CDR3 protein: CASISQGSHEQFF
D gene: TRBD1; V gene: TRBV3-1/TRBV3-2; J gene: TRBJ1-2; CDR3 DNA: TGTGCCAGCAGCCCTGACAGGGGGAGTGGCTACACCTTC; CDR3 protein: CASSPDRGSGYTF
D gene: TRBD1; V gene: TRBV5-1; J gene: TRBJ1-4; CDR3 DNA: TGCGCCAGCAGCGTAGAACCGGGACAGGGAGAAAAACTGTTTTTT; CDR3 protein: CASSVEPGQGEKLFF
D gene: NA; V gene: TRBV4-1; J gene: TRBJ1-1; CDR3 DNA: TGCGCCAGCAGCCAAGGGTGGGGGGGCATGAACACTGAAGCTTTCTTT; CDR3 protein: CASSQGWGGMNTEAFF
D gene: NA; V gene: TRBV4-1; J gene: TRBJ2-5; CDR3 DNA: TGCGCCAGCAGCCAATTTCTACTTACCCAAGAGACCCAGTACTTC; CDR3 protein: CASSQFLLTQETQYF
D gene: TRBD1; V gene: TRBV2; J gene: TRBJ2-6; CDR3 DNA: TGTGCCAGCTCGGGACAGGGGACCGGGGCCAACGTCCTGACTTTC; CDR3 protein: CASSGQGTGANVLTF
D gene: TRBD2; V gene: TRBV4-1; J gene: TRBJ2-1; CDR3 DNA: TGCGCCAGCAGCCAAGATCACCGGCTAGCGGGAAGGAATGAGCAGTTCTTC; CDR3 protein: CASSQDHRLAGRNEQFF
D gene: NA; V gene: TRBV28; J gene: TRBJ2-2; CDR3 DNA: TGTGCCAGCAGTTTCGAGATCGGGGAGCTGTTTTTT; CDR3 protein: CASSFEIGELFF
D gene: NA; V gene: TRBV3-1/TRBV3-2; J gene: TRBJ2-1; CDR3 DNA: TGTGCCAGCAGCCAAGCGGCAGGGGTCAATGAGCAGTTCTTC; CDR3 protein: CASSQAAGVNEQFF
D gene: NA; V gene: TRBV28; J gene: TRBJ1-2; CDR3 DNA: TGTGCCAGCAGCTTACAGGGCTATGGCTACACCTTC; CDR3 protein: CASSLQGYGYTF
D gene: TRBD2; V gene: TRBV5-4; J gene: TRBJ2-1; CDR3 DNA: TGTGCCAGCAGCTTGGGACTAGCGGGAGGAAATGAGCAGTTCTTC; CDR3 protein: CASSLGLAGGNEQFF
D gene: NA; V gene: TRBV5-6; J gene: TRBJ2-7; CDR3 DNA: TGTGCCAGCAGCTTCAAGCCATTCTACGAGCAGTACTTC; CDR3 protein: CASSFKPFYEQYF
D gene: TRBD2; V gene: TRBV18; J gene: TRBJ2-2; CDR3 DNA: TGTGCCAGCCGCAGACCTTCTAGCGGGAGACCCCTCGGGGAGCTGTTTTTT; CDR3 protein: CASRRPSSGRPLGELFF
D gene: NA; V gene: TRBV12-3/TRBV12-4; J gene: TRBJ2-7; CDR3 DNA: TGTGCCAGCAGTTTTCGACTAGCCTACGAGCAGTACTTC; CDR3 protein: CASSFRLAYEQYF
D gene: NA; V gene: TRBV5-6; J gene: TRBJ1-6; CDR3 DNA: TGTGCCAGCAGCTTGGCGGGGTCGGGTTCGCCCCTCCACTTT; CDR3 protein: CASSLAGSGSPLHF
D gene: NA; V gene: TRBV19; J gene: TRBJ1-1; CDR3 DNA: TGTGCCAGCTCCCCGACAGCTTGGAACACTGAAGCTTTCTTT; CDR3 protein: CASSPTAWNTEAFF
D gene: TRBD1; V gene: TRBV25-1; J gene: TRBJ2-7; CDR3 DNA: TGTGCCAGCAGTGGTCAACAGGGGTCCCACGAGCAGTACTTC; CDR3 protein: CASSGQQGSHEQYF